This T cell receptor (beta chain) was sequenced during a study of Ad26.COV2.S vaccination and SARS-CoV-2 variants. Study-level information: Ad26.COV2.S arm of COV1001 included the donor.

The CDR3 has 16 residues. Germline-derived CDR1 and CDR2 are SGDLS and YYNGEE. J lost 7 bases, V lost 4 bases, and 12 bases had no gene match. Treatment meaning: some 20 received Ad26.COV2.S at low or high dose, single or two shots; 5 received placebo; per-sample allocation not given. The samples were gathered on day 63 after the first injection of vaccine or placebo. This clone appeared once. TCRdb's copy holds only in-frame clones and misses some; the assay was immunoSEQ multiplex PCR. In the table there are 440,000 or so clones, less than 95% of which are singletons. The receptor comes from a person between 18 and 60 years old who received the Ad26.COV2.S COVID-19 vaccine or a placebo. The rearrangement links TRBV9 to TRBJ2-1; 9 bases agree with TRBD1. The sequenced sample was peripheral blood, obtained in a trial of Ad26.COV2.S vaccine versus placebo. The DNA of the CDR3 is TGTGCCAGCAGCATACGGGGTGGGACAGGGAGAAATGAGCAGTTCTTC. Its translation is CASSIRGGTGRNEQFF. The variable domain in full, completed from reference TRBV9 and TRBJ2-1, reads DSGVTQTPKHLITATGQRVTLRCSPRSGDLSVYWYQQSLDQGLQFLIQYYNGEERAKGNILERFSAQQFPDLHSELNLSSLELGDSALYFCASSIRGGTGRNEQFFGPGTRLTVL.